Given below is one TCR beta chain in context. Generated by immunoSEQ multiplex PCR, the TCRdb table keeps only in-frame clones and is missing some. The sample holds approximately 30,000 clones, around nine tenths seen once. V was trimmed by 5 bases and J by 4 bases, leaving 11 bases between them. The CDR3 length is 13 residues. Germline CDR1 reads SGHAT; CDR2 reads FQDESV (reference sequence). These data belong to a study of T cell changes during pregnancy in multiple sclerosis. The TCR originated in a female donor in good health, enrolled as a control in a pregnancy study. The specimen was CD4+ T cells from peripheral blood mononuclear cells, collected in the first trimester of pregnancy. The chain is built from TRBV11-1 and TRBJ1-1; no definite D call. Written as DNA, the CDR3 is TGTGCCAGCAGCCCACACCCTGGCACTGAAGCTTTCTTT. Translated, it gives CASSPHPGTEAFF.